These T cell receptor beta chains were read from a single sample in a study of OX40 agonist ivuxolimab in advanced cancers. Method: immunoSEQ multiplex PCR; TCRdb's copy keeps in-frame clones and lacks some. This table has under 25,000 clones, 74% appearing once. The sequenced sample was CD4+ or CD8+ T cells sorted from blood, obtained in a trial of the OX40 agonist ivuxolimab. These receptors all come from an adult with an advanced solid tumor such as melanoma, head and neck, liver or kidney cancer. The CDR3 runs from the conserved cysteine through the conserved F or W. The D gene is left open where the match is weak. Expanded clones get a size class; other rows say once, few or many, or leave the size out.

cdr3_nt | cdr3_aa | j_call | clone_size | v_call | d_call
TGTGCCAGCAGCCGACAGGGGGCGCTTGGCTACACCTTC | CASSRQGALGYTF | TRBJ1-2 | . | TRBV28 | TRBD1
TGCGCCAGCAGCCCGGGAGAGGGAGGGGGCCGTGAAGCTTTCTTT | CASSPGEGGGREAFF | TRBJ1-1 | . | TRBV5-1 | TRBD1
TGTGCCAGCAGTGCCTCCCAAATGGTTACGCAGTATTTT | CASSASQMVTQYF | TRBJ2-3 | . | TRBV6-1 | .
TGCGCCAGCAGTGAGTCGTATTCGGGGATCCACTCTGGAAACACCATATATTTT | CASSESYSGIHSGNTIYF | TRBJ1-3 | . | TRBV10-1 | .
TGCGCCAGCACAAACGCAACAGGGAACACTGAAGCTTTCTTT | CASTNATGNTEAFF | TRBJ1-1 | . | TRBV5-1 | .
TGTGCCAGCAGCTCGGAGGTCGGCACTGAAGCTTTCTTT | CASSSEVGTEAFF | TRBJ1-1 | . | TRBV5-4 | .
TGTGCCAGCAGCTCGGACGGGTTCTACGAGCAGTACTTC | CASSSDGFYEQYF | TRBJ2-7 | . | TRBV11-2 | .
TGTGCCAGCAGTGAAACTAGCGGGGTCTCCTACGAGCAGTACTTC | CASSETSGVSYEQYF | TRBJ2-7 | . | TRBV2 | TRBD2
TGTGCCAGTAGTATAGGCACAGGGTATGGCTACACCTTC | CASSIGTGYGYTF | TRBJ1-2 | few | TRBV19 | .
TGTGCCAGCAGCCCCGGGACAGGGGTTCACTATGGCTACACCTTC | CASSPGTGVHYGYTF | TRBJ1-2 | few | TRBV7-6 | TRBD1
TGTGCCAGCAGCCCCCGGGGTGTCAGCTCCTACGAGCAGTACTTC | CASSPRGVSSYEQYF | TRBJ2-7 | . | TRBV7-9 | .
TGTGCCAGCAGCCTTGATTTGGACGGGGAGCTGTTTTTT | CASSLDLDGELFF | TRBJ2-2 | . | TRBV7-9 | .
TGTGCCAGCAGTCCGGGGTTCCAGGGTGAAAAACTGTTTTTT | CASSPGFQGEKLFF | TRBJ1-4 | medium-sized | TRBV6-5 | .
TGTGCCAGCAGTTACTCGACAGGTACGAACTATGGCTACACCTTC | CASSYSTGTNYGYTF | TRBJ1-2 | . | TRBV6-6 | .
TGCGCCAGCAGCCAAGAGAGGGGCGGTTACAATGAGCAGTTCTTC | CASSQERGGYNEQFF | TRBJ2-1 | . | TRBV4-3 | .
TGTGCCAGCAGCTTATTTACAGGGGAAGGACCAGAGACCCAGTACTTC | CASSLFTGEGPETQYF | TRBJ2-5 | . | TRBV11-2 | TRBD1
TGTGCCAGTAGTTCTACCGGGACAGGGAGTCGCAATGAGCAGTTCTTC | CASSSTGTGSRNEQFF | TRBJ2-1 | . | TRBV19 | TRBD1
TGTGCCAGCAGTTCCTGGACAGGGGGTGGGACTGAAGCTTTCTTT | CASSSWTGGGTEAFF | TRBJ1-1 | . | TRBV28 | TRBD1
TGTGCCAGCAGCCCCGCGGCAGGGGGTAATGAAAAACTGTTTTTT | CASSPAAGGNEKLFF | TRBJ1-4 | few | TRBV7-9 | TRBD1
TGTGCCAGCAGCTTTCTAGGGGAGGAAGCTTTCTTT | CASSFLGEEAFF | TRBJ1-1 | many | TRBV5-5 | .
TGTGCCAGCAGCCCCCGTTCGGGAGGCTCCTACGAGCAGTACTTC | CASSPRSGGSYEQYF | TRBJ2-7 | . | TRBV13 | TRBD2
TGTGCCAGCAGGACGGGCGGGGAGCTGTTTTTT | CASRTGGELFF | TRBJ2-2 | . | TRBV2 | .
TGTGCCAGTAGTCTTCCGGGACAGGGGTACAATGAGCAGTTCTTC | CASSLPGQGYNEQFF | TRBJ2-1 | . | TRBV19 | TRBD1
TGCGCCAGCAGCTTGGCGGGGGGAAGCAATCAGCCCCAGCATTTT | CASSLAGGSNQPQHF | TRBJ1-5 | . | TRBV5-1 | .
TGCGCCAGCAGCCAAGATTCACGAGAGCAGTACTTC | CASSQDSREQYF | TRBJ2-7 | . | TRBV4-3 | .
TGTGCCAGCAGTGACGGGGAAACTGAAGCTTTCTTT | CASSDGETEAFF | TRBJ1-1 | . | TRBV6-4 | .